A selection of T cell receptor beta chains follows, all from one sample in a study of blood T cell repertoires in COVID-19. The table came from immunoSEQ multiplex PCR; TCRdb's copy has only in-frame clones and leaves some out. In the table there are fewer than 130,000 clones, 88% of which are singletons. The sample was peripheral blood. All receptors come from a woman aged 50 to 65 with acute or convalescent COVID-19. The CDR3 runs from the conserved cysteine through the conserved F or W.

J,V,CDR3
TRBJ2-2,TRBV15,CATSRVGGRALAGELFF
TRBJ2-1,TRBV18,CASSPLSASGSGEQFF
TRBJ2-1,TRBV10-1,CASSRREEYNEQFF
TRBJ1-3,TRBV19,CASSMRRASSGNTIYF
TRBJ2-7,TRBV7-2,CASSPRTSGTNEQYF
TRBJ2-5,TRBV20-1,CSANRQETQYF
TRBJ2-7,TRBV2,CASSVGTGVAYEQYF
TRBJ2-5,TRBV5-4,CASSSQAGSETQYF
TRBJ2-7,TRBV5-1,CASSPQGFTGSISYEQYF
TRBJ1-5,TRBV19,CASSMRLTGPVSNQPQHF
TRBJ2-1,TRBV28,CASSLGVRSRGEQFF
TRBJ1-2,TRBV2,CASSSAGADGYTF
TRBJ2-5,TRBV5-1,CASRQAYRGSGETQYF
TRBJ2-7,TRBV6-5,CASIYRGGPNEQYF
TRBJ2-5,TRBV21-1,CASSKGRWRRQGITEETQYF
TRBJ1-6,TRBV28,CASSPGNSPLHF
TRBJ2-1,TRBV19,CASSTASTGGKQFF
TRBJ1-3,TRBV25-1,CASNEQGAGNTIYF
TRBJ2-2,TRBV2,CASWGTSDTGELFF
TRBJ1-2,TRBV19,CASSADRTNYGYTF
TRBJ2-5,TRBV3-1/TRBV3-2,CASSQVGLAAQETQYF
TRBJ2-7,TRBV14,CASSQGLNYEQYF
TRBJ1-6,TRBV28,CATTGTGGNNSPLHF
TRBJ2-2,TRBV4-2,CASSPQATSGTYTGELFF
TRBJ1-1,TRBV7-8,CASSLGGRDTEAFF
TRBJ2-7,TRBV27,CASTEGLAGEYEQYF
TRBJ2-3,TRBV6-6,CASSYPSLQGTDTQYF
TRBJ1-2,TRBV6-5,CASSRPGQANYGYTF
TRBJ2-2,TRBV12-2,CASRLVKGVNMTANTGELFF
TRBJ2-1,TRBV7-2,CASSLQSGHNEQFF
TRBJ1-6,TRBV30,CAWAKGTGRGSPLHF
TRBJ1-1,TRBV18,CASSRSEGAPAFF
TRBJ2-3,TRBV24-1,CATSGRTGTTDTQYF
TRBJ1-5,TRBV5-1,CASSYGQNQPQHF
TRBJ2-7,TRBV6-5,CASSYSGTDYEQYF
TRBJ2-1,TRBV19,CASMNQTNRQFF
TRBJ2-3,TRBV6-2/TRBV6-3,CASSFNRQNTDTQYF
TRBJ1-5,TRBV2,CASSDRSQPQHF
TRBJ1-2,TRBV6-5,CASSQNYGYTF
TRBJ1-1,TRBV7-9,CASSFRERTEAFF
TRBJ1-4,TRBV7-9,CASSSTGSHREKLFF
TRBJ1-4,TRBV5-1,CASSLRSGQGGEKLFF
TRBJ1-2,TRBV12-3/TRBV12-4,CASSLTGGRGYTF
TRBJ2-3,TRBV29-1,CSVETSGSADTQYF
TRBJ1-1,TRBV7-9,CASSPQGLGNTEAFF
TRBJ1-2,TRBV6-2/TRBV6-3,CASSPRGGSGYGYTF
TRBJ2-1,TRBV7-8,CASRTTPVGGEQFF
TRBJ2-7,TRBV28,CASSNPDRGFPYEQYF
TRBJ2-1,TRBV30,CAFIPASSYNEQFF
TRBJ1-5,TRBV2,CASSPGGFSNQPQHF
TRBJ2-5,TRBV19,CASSPGSPGETQYF
TRBJ2-1,TRBV4-2,CASSQDTSGSSAYNEQFF
TRBJ2-3,TRBV27,CASSLRSSGTSTDTQYF